The clone carrying this T cell receptor beta chain was detected ten times or more. The antigen is undetermined. The CDR3 length is 15 residues. Trimming pared 6 bases from V and 5 bases from J, leaving 19 bases between. Germline-derived CDR1 and CDR2 are MDHEN and SYDVKM. This record belongs to a study of T-cell reconstitution after alpha-beta-depleted transplantation in children. Study observations and caveats: Several hundred expanded graft clones reportedly gave rise to the alpha-beta T cells present about two months after transplant. High day-60 TCRbeta diversity in some patients came from surviving recipient T cells and thymic progenitors. After one year, T-cell counts and TCRbeta diversity mostly came from new T cells.

TCRbeta library construction was performed incorporating unique molecular identifiers. TCRdb re-called the PCR reads with MiXCR, one entry per CDR3 protein. The repertoire consists of roughly 340,000 distinct CDR3 sequences, with 16% occurring once and the leading ten covering just over 40%. The chain couples TRBV28 to TRBJ2-5; perhaps D is TRBD1 or TRBD2 (5 bases each). The receptor comes from a male patient between 2 and 9 years old who had a stem cell transplant for acute lymphoblastic leukemia, so the T cells may come from the graft donor. The material sequenced was PBMCs, mostly from graft donor cells, taken 360 days after TCRalphabeta/CD19-depleted stem cell transplant. The CDR3 DNA reads as TGTGCCAGCAGCTCCCGCACTGGGGGAGCGGAGACCCAGTACTTC. It codes for CASSSRTGGAETQYF.